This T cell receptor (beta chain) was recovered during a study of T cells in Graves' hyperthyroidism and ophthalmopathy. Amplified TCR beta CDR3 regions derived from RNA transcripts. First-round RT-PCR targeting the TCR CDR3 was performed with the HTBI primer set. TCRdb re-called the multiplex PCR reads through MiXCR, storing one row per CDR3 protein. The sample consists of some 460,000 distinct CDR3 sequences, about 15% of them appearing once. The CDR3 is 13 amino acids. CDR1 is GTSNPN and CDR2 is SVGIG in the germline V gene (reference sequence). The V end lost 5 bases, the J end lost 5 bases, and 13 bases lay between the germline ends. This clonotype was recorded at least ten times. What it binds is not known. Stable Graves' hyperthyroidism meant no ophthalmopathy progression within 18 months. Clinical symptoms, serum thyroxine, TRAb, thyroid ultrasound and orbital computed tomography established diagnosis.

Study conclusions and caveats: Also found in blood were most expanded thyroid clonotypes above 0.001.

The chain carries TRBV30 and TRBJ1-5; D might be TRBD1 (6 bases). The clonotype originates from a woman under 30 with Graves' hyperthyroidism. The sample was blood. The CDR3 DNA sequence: TGTGCCTGGTCGTCGGGGGCAGATCAGCCCCAGCATTTT. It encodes CAWSSGADQPQHF.